This TCR beta chain came from a study of T cells after yellow fever vaccination. Study-wide points: Some clonotypes were seen in both the CD4 and the CD8 compartments. These made up a small share and likely arose from convergent recombination. Most clones from primary vaccination resurfaced after the booster (approximately 95% CD4, around 91% CD8).

With respect to this clonotype: Its antigen is as yet unknown.

From the 5' RACE reads, TCRdb called clonotypes with MiXCR, one entry per CDR3 protein. The sample yields 450,000 to 550,000 distinct CDR3 sequences, 21% seen once. The source was PBMCs, collected around 3 weeks after the first yellow fever vaccination. This TCR derives from a man aged 18 to 29 who received the YFV17D yellow fever vaccine.

CDR3 nucleotides: TGTGCCAGCAGTGAAGCCCGACAGAGTAAAAACACTGAAGCTTTCTTT. This codes for CASSEARQSKNTEAFF. The V gene is TRBV6-1, the J gene TRBJ1-1; tentative D call: TRBD1 (5 bases). CDR1 is MNHNS, CDR2 SASEGT, per germline. This CDR3 region has 16 residues. Trimming took off 0 bases at V and 2 bases at J, with 13 bases between the two ends.